Below, 11 T cell receptor beta chains from the same sample are listed, as sequenced in a study of cytomegalovirus exposure and HLA in healthy donors. The PCR had 60 Vbeta and 13 Jbeta primers. Sequencing used immunoSEQ multiplex PCR; TCRdb keeps in-frame clones, though not all of them. The data contain roughly 100,000 clones, around 80% of them seen just once; the ten biggest clones take up about 10%. Input material: PBMCs. Receptors originate from a man between 18 and 35 years old in good health and CMV-seropositive.

The CDR3 is CSVKTGFTPYEQYF. CDR3 DNA: TGCAGCGTAAAGACAGGATTTACCCCCTACGAGCAGTACTTC. J is TRBJ2-5 and V is TRBV29-1; D is possibly TRBD1 (6 bases). The J call could be wrong; TRBJ2-7 is a better fit for the DNA end. Germline V gene sequence: CDR1 SQVTM, CDR2 ANQGSEA. The CDR3 consists of 14 residues.

This chain joins TRBV4-1 and TRBJ1-1, with 10 bases matching TRBD1. V gave up 4 bases and J gave up 1 base; unmatched junction bases: 3. CDR1 is MGHRA, CDR2 YSYEKL, per germline. The CDR3 length is 15 residues. The CDR3 sequence: CASSPGQGPNTEAFF. The CDR3, as DNA: TGCGCCAGCAGCCCGGGACAGGGGCCGAACACTGAAGCTTTCTTT.

The chain is built from TRBV2 and TRBJ2-3, with D perhaps matching TRBD2 (5 bases). Germline V lookup: CDR1 SNHLY, CDR2 FYNNEI. CDR3 length: 18 residues. Trimming stripped 3 bases from V and 4 bases from J, with 23 bases between. The CDR3 sequence is CASSDGLVLVGFADTQYF. CDR3 sequence (DNA): TGTGCCAGCAGTGATGGGTTGGTACTAGTGGGGTTTGCAGATACGCAGTATTTT.

J is TRBJ1-2 and V is TRBV27; 7 nucleotides match TRBD1. Germline values: CDR1 MNHEY, CDR2 SMNVEV (reference sequence). The CDR3 is made up of 13 amino acids. V shed 5 bases and J 4 bases; nucleotides not matched to a gene: 4. CDR3 nucleotides: TGTGCCAGCAGTCCGGGGACAGTCTATGGCTACACCTTC. Amino acid sequence: CASSPGTVYGYTF.

The chain couples TRBV4-2 to TRBJ2-3; D may be TRBD2 (6 bases). V lost 4 bases, J lost 4 bases, and 15 bases lay in between. The CDR3 length is 15 residues. Germline-derived CDR1 and CDR2 are LGHNA and YNFKEQ. As DNA, the CDR3 is TGTGCCAGCAGCCCTCGTGTGGGGGAGGCAGATACGCAGTATTTT. This translates into CASSPRVGEADTQYF.

This sequence joins TRBV30 and TRBJ1-2; possibly TRBD1 for D (6 bases). Per the germline V gene, CDR1 is GTSNPN and CDR2 is SVGIG (reference sequence). This CDR3 is 16 amino acids long. V lost 2 bases and J 5 bases, leaving 21 bases between the germline ends. For the CDR3, the DNA is TGTGCCTGGAGTAGCAACAGGGTCCTACAACATTATGGCTACACCTTC. Its protein product is CAWSSNRVLQHYGYTF. Full variable domain (remainder filled in from reference TRBV30 and TRBJ1-2): SQTIHQWPATLVQPVGSPLSLECTVEGTSNPNLYWYRQAAGRGLQLLFYSVGIGQISSEVPQNLSASRPQDRQFILSSKKLLLSDSGFYLCAWSSNRVLQHYGYTFGSGTRLTVV.

The chain employs TRBV4-1 and TRBJ2-6, with a tentative D call TRBD1 (5 bases). V gave up 2 bases and J gave up 4 bases, with 15 bases separating them. This CDR3 comprises 17 residues. Germline V CDR1 and CDR2: MGHRA, YSYEKL. The DNA for the CDR3 is TGCGCCAGCAGCCAATCGTGGGGCCGTGCCGGGGCCAACGTCCTGACTTTC. This sequence encodes CASSQSWGRAGANVLTF.

The V and J genes are TRBV29-1 and TRBJ1-5, with 7 bases identical to TRBD1. This CDR3 is built from 14 residues. The V gene's germline CDR1 is SQVTM and CDR2 ANQGSEA. Trimming took 1 base from V and 6 from J; bases not matched to a gene: 6. This CDR3 reads CSVEGQGVSQPQHF. The CDR3 coding sequence is TGCAGCGTTGAAGGGCAGGGGGTAAGTCAGCCCCAGCATTTT.

The chain has TRBV7-8 and TRBJ2-3, with 8 bases fitting TRBD2. The CDR3 is 17 amino acids. Germline trimming cut 5 bases from V and 2 bases from J; bases unmatched to any gene: 12. Germline V gives CDR1 SGHVS, CDR2 FQNEAQ. CDR3 sequence: CASSPRSAGVNTDTQYF. The CDR3 DNA follows: TGTGCCAGCAGCCCCCGATCAGCGGGGGTGAACACAGATACGCAGTATTTT. Using reference TRBV7-8 and TRBJ2-3 for the parts outside the CDR3, the full variable domain is GAGVSQSPRYKVAKRGQDVALRCDPISGHVSLFWYQQALGQGPEFLTYFQNEAQLDKSGLPSDRFFAERPEGSVSTLKIQRTQQEDSAVYLCASSPRSAGVNTDTQYFGPGTRLTVL.

This clone was observed once. The chain uses TRBV4-1 and TRBJ1-1; 11 bases line up with TRBD1. The CDR3 totals 15 residues. After removal of 4 bases from V and 5 bases from J, the junction contained 6 bases not matched to a gene. The germline gives CDR1 MGHRA, CDR2 YSYEKL. The CDR3 DNA reads TGCGCCAGCAGCCCGGACAGGGGGCGAGAAACTGAAGCTTTCTTT. Protein product: CASSPDRGRETEAFF.

V usage is TRBV4-1 and J usage is TRBJ1-4; D may be TRBD1 (5 bases). The CDR3 is 14 residues long. V was pared by 4 bases and J by 3 bases, with 9 bases between. Germline V gene data show CDR1 as MGHRA and CDR2 as YSYEKL. The CDR3 reads CASSPTVANEKLFF. The CDR3 bases are TGCGCCAGCAGCCCGACAGTCGCTAATGAAAAACTGTTTTTT.